Each of the 28 T cell receptor beta chains below was sequenced from the same sample in a study of T cell responses to AZD1222 COVID-19 vaccine. The protocol was immunoSEQ multiplex PCR, while the TCRdb copy is restricted to in-frame clones and leaves out a portion. The table has roughly 170,000 clones, approximately 90% seen once. The sequenced sample was peripheral blood, obtained on day 0 of AZD1222 vaccination. Receptors were obtained from an adult in good health.

J is TRBJ1-1 and V is TRBV5-1; 8 bases line up with TRBD1. J was trimmed by 3 bases and V by 4 bases; bases with no gene match: 5. CDR1 is SGHRS and CDR2 is YFSETQ in the germline V gene. The CDR3 is 14 amino acids. CDR3 in DNA: TGCGCCAGCAGCGCAGACAGGGGAGACACTGAAGCTTTCTTT. Amino acid sequence: CASSADRGDTEAFF.

The rearrangement uses TRBV10-3 and TRBJ1-6; D is unclear. Germline assignment: CDR1 ENHRY and CDR2 SYGVKD. The CDR3 length is 17 residues. The V gene lost 4 bases and the J gene lost 0 bases, with 13 bases spanning the gap. The CDR3 is CAISVGRVGSYNSPLHF. The CDR3 DNA reads TGTGCCATCAGTGTGGGTCGGGTAGGCTCCTATAATTCACCCCTCCACTTT.

This sequence joins TRBV19 and TRBJ2-2; D perhaps matches TRBD1 (5 bases). V dropped 6 bases and J dropped 0 bases, with 8 bases sitting between them. CDR1 and CDR2 from the germline V gene are LNHDA and SQIVND (reference sequence). CDR3 length equals 14 residues. This CDR3 reads CASRTAPNTGELFF. The CDR3 nucleotides are TGTGCCAGTAGGACAGCCCCGAACACCGGGGAGCTGTTTTTT.

The chain links TRBV2 to TRBJ2-7; the D gene is possibly TRBD1 (6 bases). Germline lookup yields CDR1 SNHLY and CDR2 FYNNEI. This CDR3 region has 15 residues. V was pared by 1 base and J by 2 bases, with 12 bases between. In DNA form, the CDR3 reads TGTGCCAGCAGTGAAGAGGCAGGGGCAGCCTACGAGCAGTACTTC. Amino acid sequence: CASSEEAGAAYEQYF. Complete variable domain (other parts from reference TRBV2 and TRBJ2-7): EPEVTQTPSHQVTQMGQEVILRCVPISNHLYFYWYRQILGQKVEFLVSFYNNEISEKSEIFDDQFSVERPDGSNFTLKIRSTKLEDSAMYFCASSEEAGAAYEQYFGPGTRLTVT.

About this clone: Compared with germline, one end of the junction differs, possibly owing to a read error. The chain is built from TRBV7-8 and TRBJ2-7; the D is unclear. The CDR3 runs 12 residues. CDR1 and CDR2 from the germline V gene are SGHVS and FQNEAQ. In DNA form, the CDR3 reads TGTGCCAGCAGCCCAGAGGCCCCCCCAAAGGACTTC. Protein sequence: CASSPEAPPKDF.

This clone appeared a single time. The genes are TRBV29-1 and TRBJ2-2, with D tentatively TRBD2 (6 bases). Germline CDR1 reads SQVTM; CDR2 reads ANQGSEA. This CDR3 is built from 14 residues. The V end lost 7 bases, the J end lost 4 bases, and 16 bases lay between the germline ends. The chain's CDR3 is CSAKDGGSTGELFF. The CDR3, as DNA: TGCAGCGCGAAGGACGGAGGGAGCACCGGGGAGCTGTTTTTT.

The V call is TRBV7-2, the J call TRBJ2-5; D possibly corresponds to TRBD2 (6 bases). The V gene's germline CDR1 is SGHTA and CDR2 FQGNSA. The CDR3 is 15 amino acids. V lost 5 bases and J 4 bases, leaving 17 bases between the germline ends. DNA for the CDR3: TGTGCCAGCAGCCTTCGGACTGGGGACTTAGAGACCCAGTACTTC. The encoded protein is CASSLRTGDLETQYF.

V is TRBV16 and J is TRBJ1-5, with D unresolved. This CDR3 has 15 amino acids. Looked up from germline, CDR1 is KGHSY and CDR2 is FQNENV. Between the trimmed V and J ends, which lost 4 bases and 0 bases, there was a span of 10 bases. CDR3 loop: CASSRDLHSNQPQHF. As DNA, the CDR3 is TGTGCCAGCAGCCGGGATCTCCATAGCAATCAGCCCCAGCATTTT. Complete variable domain (other parts from reference TRBV16 and TRBJ1-5): GEEVAQTPKHLVRGEGQKAKLYCAPIKGHSYVFWYQQVLKNEFKFLISFQNENVFDETGMPKERFSAKCLPNSPCSLEIQATKLEDSAVYFCASSRDLHSNQPQHFGDGTRLSIL.

This clone has just a few counts. The CDR3 sequence: CASSLLTGAHTEAFF. For the CDR3, the DNA is TGTGCCAGCAGCTTATTGACAGGGGCGCACACTGAAGCTTTCTTT. This chain uses TRBV7-2 with TRBJ1-1; 8 nucleotides agree with TRBD1. The germline CDR1 and CDR2 sequences are SGHTA and FQGNSA. The CDR3 contains 15 residues. V dropped 2 bases and J dropped 3; count of bases not matched to a gene: 5.

CDR3 DNA: TGTGCCAGCAGCTTACAGGGAGGGGGCCTCCCCTATGGCTACACCTTC. As protein: CASSLQGGGLPYGYTF. The gene calls are TRBV7-7 and TRBJ1-2; TRBD1 matches at 7 bases. CDR3 length: 16 residues. CDR1 and CDR2 (germline): SSHAT, FNYEAQ (reference sequence). The V and J ends lost 2 bases and 4 bases, in that order; junction bases with no gene match: 10. Looking up the rest from reference TRBV7-7 and TRBJ1-2 gives the full variable domain: GAGVSQSPRYKVTKRGQDVTLRCDPISSHATLYWYQQALGQGPEFLTYFNYEAQPDKSGLPSDRFSAERPEGSISTLTIQRTEQRDSAMYRCASSLQGGGLPYGYTFGSGTRLTVV.

Here the CDR3 reads CSVQDRVNTEAFF. CDR3 nucleotides: TGCAGCGTACAGGACAGGGTGAACACTGAAGCTTTCTTT. This chain joins TRBV29-1 and TRBJ1-1; TRBD1 matches 8 bases. CDR1 is SQVTM and CDR2 is ANQGSEA in the germline V gene. The length of the CDR3 is 13 residues. Trimming cost V 6 bases and J 0 bases; bases outside gene matches: 3. The full variable domain, its missing parts supplied by reference TRBV29-1 and TRBJ1-1, is SAVISQKPSRDICQRGTSLTIQCQVDSQVTMMFWYRQQPGQSLTLIATANQGSEATYESGFVIDKFPISRPNLTFSTLTVSNMSPEDSSIYLCSVQDRVNTEAFFGQGTRLTVV.

CDR3 loop: CASSLGDTDNQPQHF. The CDR3 DNA sequence: TGCGCCAGCAGCTTGGGGGACACGGATAATCAGCCCCAGCATTTT. The chain couples TRBV5-1 to TRBJ1-5; maybe TRBD1 (6 bases). The CDR3 length is 15 residues. Trimming left V 0 bases short and J 4 bases short, with 11 bases between. Germline V CDR1 and CDR2: SGHRS, YFSETQ.

At least ten counts were recorded for this clone. The chain combines TRBV6-5 with TRBJ2-7; TRBD1 is a possible D gene (7 bases). The germline CDR1 and CDR2 sequences are MNHEY and SVGAGI. This CDR3 is built from 14 residues. Trimming took 6 bases from V and 4 from J, leaving 16 bases between them. CDR3 protein: CASREGQIGYEQYF. The CDR3 nucleotides are TGTGCCAGCAGGGAGGGACAGATCGGGTACGAGCAGTACTTC.

The chain uses TRBV5-5 and TRBJ2-7; 11 bases map to TRBD2. The CDR3 has 16 amino acids. J lost 7 bases, V lost 4 bases, and 13 bases had no gene match. Germline lookup yields CDR1 SGHKS and CDR2 YYEKEE (reference sequence). In nucleotides, the CDR3 is TGTGCCAGCAGCACCTCCCGGACTAGCGGGCCGGGGGAGCAGTACTTC. Translating it yields CASSTSRTSGPGEQYF.

This clone was picked up a small number of times. The chain has TRBV2 and TRBJ2-7; TRBD2 might be the D (7 bases). V lost 2 bases and J 0 bases, leaving 8 bases between the germline ends. Germline V CDR1 and CDR2: SNHLY, FYNNEI. The CDR3 extends over 14 amino acids. The CDR3 region has the DNA TGTGCCAGCAGTGAACGGGGGGCCTCCTACGAGCAGTACTTC. Its translation is CASSERGASYEQYF. The full variable domain, in which reference TRBV2 and TRBJ2-7 provide the parts outside the CDR3, is EPEVTQTPSHQVTQMGQEVILRCVPISNHLYFYWYRQILGQKVEFLVSFYNNEISEKSEIFDDQFSVERPDGSNFTLKIRSTKLEDSAMYFCASSERGASYEQYFGPGTRLTVT.

The V and J genes are TRBV5-4 and TRBJ1-3; 7 nucleotides align to TRBD1. Germline trimming cut 4 bases from V and 2 bases from J; bases unmatched to any gene: 6. The CDR3 runs 15 residues. CDR1 is SGHNT, CDR2 YYREEE, per germline (reference sequence). The CDR3 DNA sequence: TGTGCCAGCAGCCCAGGGACAGCTACTGGAAACACCATATATTTT. Translated: CASSPGTATGNTIYF.

The rearrangement links TRBV18 to TRBJ1-2; D is unresolved. This CDR3 region has 16 residues. Germline V gene data show CDR1 as KGHSH and CDR2 as LQKENI. V shed 0 bases and J shed 3 bases, with 14 bases lying between them. The CDR3 DNA reads TGTGCCAGCTCACCACCGGGCACTCCCCGGGACTATGGCTACACCTTC. Translated, it gives CASSPPGTPRDYGYTF.

This clone appeared once. One junction end disagrees with the germline gene, perhaps due to a read error. The V gene is TRBV5-4, the J gene TRBJ2-7; D is tentatively TRBD1 or TRBD2 (5 bases each). This CDR3 has 14 amino acids. CDR1 is SGHNT, CDR2 YYREEE, per germline (reference sequence). CDR3 sequence: CASSPRDATGVTNF. DNA for the CDR3: TGTGCCAGCAGCCCTCGGGACGCAACCGGTGTCACAAACTTC.

The chain recombines TRBV15 with TRBJ2-7; TRBD2 aligns across 8 bases. V shed 0 bases, J shed 2 bases, and the junction held 6 bases outside the gene matches. Germline lookup yields CDR1 LNHNV and CDR2 YYDKDF (reference sequence). This CDR3 comprises 16 residues. CDR3 protein: CATSRDGGGTAYEQYF. The CDR3 coding sequence is TGTGCCACCAGCAGAGACGGCGGGGGGACCGCCTACGAGCAGTACTTC.

The CDR3 DNA reads TGTGCCAGCAGCCGGGAGCGGGGGGGCGTGAATGAGCAGTTCTTC. This translates into CASSRERGGVNEQFF. This chain connects TRBV7-2 to TRBJ2-1; 10 bases are shared with TRBD2. Germline V lookup: CDR1 SGHTA, CDR2 FQGNSA. This CDR3 comprises 15 residues. The ends lost 5 bases at V and 7 bases at J; junction bases unmatched: 8. Variable domain in full (rest from reference TRBV7-2 and TRBJ2-1): GAGVSQSPSNKVTEKGKDVELRCDPISGHTALYWYRQSLGQGLEFLIYFQGNSAPDKSGLPSDRFSAERTGGSVSTLTIQRTQQEDSAVYLCASSRERGGVNEQFFGPGTRLTVL.

This clone was seen a single time. The V gene is TRBV27, the J gene TRBJ1-1; D not resolved. Germline V gene data show CDR1 as MNHEY and CDR2 as SMNVEV (reference sequence). This CDR3 region has 14 residues. With 5 bases removed from V and 4 bases from J, the gap between germline ends came to 14 bases. The CDR3: CASSPISRITEAFF. The CDR3 DNA is TGTGCCAGCAGTCCCATCTCCAGGATCACTGAAGCTTTCTTT.

The rearrangement uses TRBV6-5 and TRBJ2-7, with D perhaps given as TRBD1 or TRBD2 (5 bases each). In germline, CDR1 is MNHEY, CDR2 SVGAGI. This CDR3 is built from 11 residues. V was cut by 7 bases and J by 6 bases, with 10 bases left in between. The CDR3 DNA sequence: TGTGCCAGCATGAGGGGTGTCGAGCAGTACTTC. Translating gives CASMRGVEQYF.

The chain is built from TRBV11-3 and TRBJ1-2; 8 bases are a match to TRBD1. CDR3 length: 13 amino acids. Germline trimming cut 6 bases from V and 8 bases from J; bases unmatched to any gene: 8. Germline assignment: CDR1 SGHNT and CDR2 YENEEA. Written as DNA, the CDR3 is TGTGCCAGCAGTGACAGGGGAGGCTACGGCTACACCTTC. Encoded protein: CASSDRGGYGYTF.

The CDR3 nucleotides are TGTGCCAGCAGCCTTAGCGGGGGCCTTTACAATGAGCAGTTCTTC. As protein: CASSLSGGLYNEQFF. This chain connects TRBV6-2 or TRBV6-3 to TRBJ2-1, with 9 bases identical to TRBD2. Germline loops: CDR1 MNHEY, CDR2 SVGEGT. This CDR3 has 15 amino acids. With 6 bases clipped from V and 4 bases from J, the junction kept 7 bases outside the gene matches.

The chain is built from TRBV1 and TRBJ2-5; the tabulated D call, TRBD1, remains unverified against the DNA. TRBV1 is a documented pseudogene. This CDR3 region has 17 residues. The CDR3 region has the DNA TGCACCAGCAGCCAACCTTCAGGGACAGGGGCCGAGGAGACCCAGTACTTC. This encodes CTSSQPSGTGAEETQYF.

The gene calls are TRBV9 and TRBJ2-5; no definite D call. Germline V CDR1 and CDR2: SGDLS, YYNGEE. CDR3 length equals 14 residues. V lost 4 bases and J lost 5, with 15 bases in between. CDR3 nucleotide sequence: TGTGCCAGCAGCTTGGACCCCCTAGGGGAGACCCAGTACTTC. Protein product: CASSLDPLGETQYF. Full variable domain (remainder filled in from reference TRBV9 and TRBJ2-5): DSGVTQTPKHLITATGQRVTLRCSPRSGDLSVYWYQQSLDQGLQFLIQYYNGEERAKGNILERFSAQQFPDLHSELNLSSLELGDSALYFCASSLDPLGETQYFGPGTRLLVL.

This chain uses TRBV7-9 with TRBJ1-2; no definite D call. There are 15 residues in the CDR3. Per the germline V gene, CDR1 is SEHNR and CDR2 is FQNEAQ (reference sequence). Trimming pared 3 bases from V and 8 bases from J, leaving 19 bases between. The CDR3 coding sequence is TGTGCCAGCAGCTTCTCCACACGTCCGAGTGAAGGCTACACCTTC. It codes for CASSFSTRPSEGYTF.

The CDR3 nucleotides are TGTGCCAGTAGCTACGGGGGTCCATACAATGAGCAGTTCTTC. Translation gives CASSYGGPYNEQFF. V gene TRBV19 combines with J gene TRBJ2-1; maybe TRBD2 (6 bases). CDR1 is LNHDA, CDR2 SQIVND, per germline (reference sequence). The CDR3 is 14 residues long. With 6 bases removed from V and 4 bases from J, the gap between germline ends came to 13 bases.